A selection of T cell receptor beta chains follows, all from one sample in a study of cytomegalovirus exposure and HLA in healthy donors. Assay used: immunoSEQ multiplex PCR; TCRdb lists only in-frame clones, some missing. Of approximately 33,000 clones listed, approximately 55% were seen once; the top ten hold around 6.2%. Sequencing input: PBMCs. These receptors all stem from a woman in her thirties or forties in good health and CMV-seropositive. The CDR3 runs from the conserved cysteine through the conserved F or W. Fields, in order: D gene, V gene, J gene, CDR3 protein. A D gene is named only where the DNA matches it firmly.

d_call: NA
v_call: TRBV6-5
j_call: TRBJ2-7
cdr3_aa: CASSSHGQLSYEQYF

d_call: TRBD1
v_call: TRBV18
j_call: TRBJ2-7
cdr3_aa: CASSPTTGALDEQYF

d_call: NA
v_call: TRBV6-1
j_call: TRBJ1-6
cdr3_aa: CASSDFDTAPLHF

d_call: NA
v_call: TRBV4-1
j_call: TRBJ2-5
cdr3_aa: CASSQVFRGADLNGETQYF

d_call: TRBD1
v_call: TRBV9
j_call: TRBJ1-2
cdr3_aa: CASSVEPTGAFGYTF

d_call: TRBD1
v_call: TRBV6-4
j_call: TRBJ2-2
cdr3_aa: CASSISGTGESGELFF

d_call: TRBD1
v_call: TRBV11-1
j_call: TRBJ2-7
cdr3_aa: CASSTGTVIYEQYF

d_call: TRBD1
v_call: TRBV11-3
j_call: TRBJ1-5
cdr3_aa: CASSYRDRDSNQPQHF

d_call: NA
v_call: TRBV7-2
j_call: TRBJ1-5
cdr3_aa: CASSRRGFSNQPQHF

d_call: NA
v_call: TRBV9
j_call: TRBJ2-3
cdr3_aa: CASSVASGYTDTQYF

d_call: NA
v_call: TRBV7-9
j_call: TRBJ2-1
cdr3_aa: CASSLTQGVHNEQFF

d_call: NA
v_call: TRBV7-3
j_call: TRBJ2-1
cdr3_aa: CASSLRQDYNEQFF

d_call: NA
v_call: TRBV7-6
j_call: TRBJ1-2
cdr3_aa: CASSPGDYGYTF

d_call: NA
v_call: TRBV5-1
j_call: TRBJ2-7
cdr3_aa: CASSFQQGIYEQYF

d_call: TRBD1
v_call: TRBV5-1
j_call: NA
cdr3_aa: CASSFGTVSYEQYF

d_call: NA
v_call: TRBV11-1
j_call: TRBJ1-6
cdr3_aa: CASSKLEYNSPLHF

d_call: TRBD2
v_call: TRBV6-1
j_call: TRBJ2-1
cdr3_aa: CANVLGGGYNEQFF

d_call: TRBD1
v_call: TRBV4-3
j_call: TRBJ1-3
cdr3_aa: CASSAGGPGNTIYF

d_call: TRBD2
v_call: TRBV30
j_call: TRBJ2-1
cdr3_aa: CAWSVVIAGEQFF

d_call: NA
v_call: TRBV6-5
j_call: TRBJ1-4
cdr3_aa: CASRDSNEKLFF

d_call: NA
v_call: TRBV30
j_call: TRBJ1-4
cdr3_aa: CAWSLQGNRKLFF

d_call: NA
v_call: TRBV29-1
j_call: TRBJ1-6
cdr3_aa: CSVGYEDSPLHF

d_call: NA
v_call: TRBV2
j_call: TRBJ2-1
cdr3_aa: CASSSLVESHEQFF

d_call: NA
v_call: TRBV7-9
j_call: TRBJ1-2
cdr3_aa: CASSSSSNYGYTF

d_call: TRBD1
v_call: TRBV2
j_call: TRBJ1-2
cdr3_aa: CASKKETGVLNYGYTF

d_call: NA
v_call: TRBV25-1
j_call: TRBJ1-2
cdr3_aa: CASRSTFYSGYTF

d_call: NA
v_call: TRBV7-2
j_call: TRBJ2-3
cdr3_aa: CASSLGRATDTQYF

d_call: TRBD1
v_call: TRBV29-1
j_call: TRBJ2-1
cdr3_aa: CSTGQVYNEQFF

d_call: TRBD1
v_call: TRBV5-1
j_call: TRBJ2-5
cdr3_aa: CASSLDPGGRGETQYF

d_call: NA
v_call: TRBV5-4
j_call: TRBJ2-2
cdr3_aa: CASSVDSTGELFF

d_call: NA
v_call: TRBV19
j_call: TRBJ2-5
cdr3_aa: CASSISQGPQETQYF

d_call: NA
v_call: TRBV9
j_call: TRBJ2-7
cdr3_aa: CASSVAPLYEQYF

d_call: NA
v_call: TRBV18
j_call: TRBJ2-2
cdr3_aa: CASSPRGAGELFF

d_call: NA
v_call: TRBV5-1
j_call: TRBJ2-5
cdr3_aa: CASSLVGGYQETQYF

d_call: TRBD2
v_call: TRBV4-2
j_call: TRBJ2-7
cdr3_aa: CASSQDAGGGSYEQYF

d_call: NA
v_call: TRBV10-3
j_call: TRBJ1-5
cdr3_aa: CAISEDRYPKPQHF

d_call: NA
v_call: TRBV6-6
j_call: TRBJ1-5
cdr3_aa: CASRSLDRDQPQHF

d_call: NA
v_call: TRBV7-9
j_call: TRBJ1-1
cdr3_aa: CASSLGGGTEAFF

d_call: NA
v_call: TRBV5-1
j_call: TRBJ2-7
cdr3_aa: CASSYGSSYEQYF

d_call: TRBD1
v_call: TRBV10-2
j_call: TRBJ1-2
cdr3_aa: CASSADRDYGYTF

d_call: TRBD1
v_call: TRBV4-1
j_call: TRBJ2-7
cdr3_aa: CASSQDRGIYEQYF

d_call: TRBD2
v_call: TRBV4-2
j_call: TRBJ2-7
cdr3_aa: CASSQVRSGNSYEQYF

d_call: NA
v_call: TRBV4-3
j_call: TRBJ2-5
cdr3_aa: CASSQGGGGARETQYF

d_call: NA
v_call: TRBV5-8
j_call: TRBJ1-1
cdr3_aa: CASSLVQVGTEAFF

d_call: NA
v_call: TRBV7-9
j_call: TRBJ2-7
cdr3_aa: CASSPVSVHEQYF

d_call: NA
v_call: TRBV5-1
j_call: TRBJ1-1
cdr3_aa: CASSQGLNTEAFF

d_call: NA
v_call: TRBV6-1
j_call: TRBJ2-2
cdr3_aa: CASVQGNRVGELFF

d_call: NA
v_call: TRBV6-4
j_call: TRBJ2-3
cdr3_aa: CASSDSARSDTDTQYF

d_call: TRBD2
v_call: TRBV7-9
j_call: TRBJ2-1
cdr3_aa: CASSLGRASGGRNEQFF

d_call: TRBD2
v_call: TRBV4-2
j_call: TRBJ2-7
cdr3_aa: CASSQDDGGGSVRKQYF